The 3 T cell receptor beta chains below come from one sample, sequenced in a study of cytotoxic CD8 clonotypes in ibrutinib-treated CLL. Clones were read by immunoSEQ multiplex PCR, and TCRdb kept only the in-frame ones, dropping some. Of around 300,000 clones listed, about 77% are singletons. The sample here was PBMCs, taken before ibrutinib treatment. These receptors all come from a human donor with chronic lymphocytic leukemia.

This clone turned up a few times. This chain links TRBV5-5 with TRBJ2-1; unclear D gene. V was trimmed by 4 bases and J by 12 bases, leaving 11 bases between them. The CDR3 loop spans 11 amino acids. CDR1 is SGHKS and CDR2 is YYEKEE in the germline V gene (reference sequence). The CDR3 DNA follows: TGTGCCAGCAGCGCTCCTGTCGGGCAGTTCTTC. It codes for CASSAPVGQFF.

This rearrangement joins TRBV7-3 to TRBJ2-3, with 7 nucleotides matching TRBD2. CDR1 and CDR2 (germline): SGHTA, FQGTGA. The junction had 12 bases not matched to a gene; V was cut back by 5 bases and J by 4 bases. This CDR3 is 16 amino acids long. CDR3 bases: TGTGCCAGCAGCCCCCTGGCGGGAGTGGGCCCAGATACGCAGTATTTT. It specifies CASSPLAGVGPDTQYF.

The chain uses TRBV6-9 and TRBJ1-2, with a possible D match to TRBD1 (5 bases). The CDR3 spans 11 residues. Germline CDR1 MNHGY, CDR2 SVAAGI. Trimming removed 4 bases from V and 14 bases from J, with 14 bases in between. The CDR3 region is CASSSPGLATF. The CDR3 nucleotides read TGTGCCAGCAGTTCGCCGGGACTGGCGACCTTC.